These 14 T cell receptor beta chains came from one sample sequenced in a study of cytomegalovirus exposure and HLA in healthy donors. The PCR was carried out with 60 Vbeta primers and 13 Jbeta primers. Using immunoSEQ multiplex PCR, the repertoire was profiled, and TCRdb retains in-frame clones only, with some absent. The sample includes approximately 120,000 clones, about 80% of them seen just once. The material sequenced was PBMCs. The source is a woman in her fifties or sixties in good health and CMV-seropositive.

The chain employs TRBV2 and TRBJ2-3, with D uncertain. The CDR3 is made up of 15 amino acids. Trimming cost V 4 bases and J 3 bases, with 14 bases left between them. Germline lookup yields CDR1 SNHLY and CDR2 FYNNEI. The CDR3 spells CASSGDFTTTDTQYF. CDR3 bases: TGTGCCAGCAGTGGTGACTTCACTACAACAGATACGCAGTATTTT.

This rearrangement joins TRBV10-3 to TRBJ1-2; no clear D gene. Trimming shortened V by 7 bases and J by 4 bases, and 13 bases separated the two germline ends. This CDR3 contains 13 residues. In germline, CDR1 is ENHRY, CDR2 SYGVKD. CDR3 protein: CAITSAEGYGYTF. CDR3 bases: TGTGCCATCACAAGCGCGGAGGGCTATGGCTACACCTTC.

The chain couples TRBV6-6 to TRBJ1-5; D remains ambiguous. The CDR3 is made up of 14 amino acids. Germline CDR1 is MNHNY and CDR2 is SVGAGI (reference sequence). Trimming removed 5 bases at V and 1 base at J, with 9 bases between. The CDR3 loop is CASSPSGSNQPQHF. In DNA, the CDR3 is TGTGCCAGCAGTCCCTCAGGAAGCAATCAGCCCCAGCATTTT.

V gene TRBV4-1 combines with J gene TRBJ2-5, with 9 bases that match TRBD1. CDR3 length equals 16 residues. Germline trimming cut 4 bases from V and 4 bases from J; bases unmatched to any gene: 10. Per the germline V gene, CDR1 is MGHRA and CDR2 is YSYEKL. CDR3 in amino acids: CASSRRDRAEGETQYF. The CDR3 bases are TGCGCCAGCAGCCGCCGGGACAGGGCAGAAGGAGAGACCCAGTACTTC.

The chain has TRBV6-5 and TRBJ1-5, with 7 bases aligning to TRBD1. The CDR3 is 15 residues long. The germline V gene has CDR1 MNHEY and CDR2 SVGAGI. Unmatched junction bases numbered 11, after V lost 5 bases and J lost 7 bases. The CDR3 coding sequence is TGTGCCAGCAGTCCTCAGACAGGGCGCGGCCAGCCCCAGCATTTT. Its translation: CASSPQTGRGQPQHF.

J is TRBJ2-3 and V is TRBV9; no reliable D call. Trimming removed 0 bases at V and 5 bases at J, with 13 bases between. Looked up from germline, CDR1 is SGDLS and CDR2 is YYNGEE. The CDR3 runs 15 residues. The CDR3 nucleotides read TGTGCCAGCAGCGTAGACTACCCCTCTCGAGATACGCAGTATTTT. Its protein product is CASSVDYPSRDTQYF.

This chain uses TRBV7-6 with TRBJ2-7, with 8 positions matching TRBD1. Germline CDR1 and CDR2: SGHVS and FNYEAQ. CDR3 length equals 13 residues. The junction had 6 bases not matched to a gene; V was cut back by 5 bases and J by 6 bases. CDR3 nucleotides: TGTGCCAGCAGCCCAGGGGGCGCGGGCGAGCAGTACTTC. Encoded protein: CASSPGGAGEQYF.

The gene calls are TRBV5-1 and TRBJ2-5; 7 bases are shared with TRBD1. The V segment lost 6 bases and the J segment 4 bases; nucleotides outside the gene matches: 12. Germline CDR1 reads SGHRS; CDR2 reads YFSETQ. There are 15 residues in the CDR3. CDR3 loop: CASTSTGNRRETQYF. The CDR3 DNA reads TGCGCCAGCACCTCGACAGGGAATAGGAGAGAGACCCAGTACTTC. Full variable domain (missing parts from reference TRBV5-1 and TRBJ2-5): KAGVTQTPRYLIKTRGQQVTLSCSPISGHRSVSWYQQTPGQGLQFLFEYFSETQRNKGNFPGRFSGRQFSNSRSEMNVSTLELGDSALYLCASTSTGNRRETQYFGPGTRLLVL.

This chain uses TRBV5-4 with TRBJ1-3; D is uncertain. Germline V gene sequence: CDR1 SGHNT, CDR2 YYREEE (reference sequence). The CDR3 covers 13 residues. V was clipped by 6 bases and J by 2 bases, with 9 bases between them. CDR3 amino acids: CASTTYAGNTIYF. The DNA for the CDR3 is TGTGCCAGCACTACGTATGCTGGAAACACCATATATTTT.

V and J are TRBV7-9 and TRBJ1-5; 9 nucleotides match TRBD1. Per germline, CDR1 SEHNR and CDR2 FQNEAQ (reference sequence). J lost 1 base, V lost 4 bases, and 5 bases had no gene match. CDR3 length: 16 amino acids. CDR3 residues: CASSSSDRGSNQPQHF. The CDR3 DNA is TGTGCCAGCAGCTCCTCGGACAGGGGCAGCAATCAGCCCCAGCATTTT. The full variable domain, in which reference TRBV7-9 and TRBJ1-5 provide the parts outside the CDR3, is DTGVSQNPRHKITKRGQNVTFRCDPISEHNRLYWYRQTLGQGPEFLTYFQNEAQLEKSRLLSDRFSAERPKGSFSTLEIQRTEQGDSAMYLCASSSSDRGSNQPQHFGDGTRLSIL.

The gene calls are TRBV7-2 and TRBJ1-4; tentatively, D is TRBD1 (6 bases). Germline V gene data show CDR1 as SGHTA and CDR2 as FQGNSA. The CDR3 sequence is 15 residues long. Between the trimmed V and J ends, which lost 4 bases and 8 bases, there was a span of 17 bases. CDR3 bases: TGTGCCAGCAGCTCCCTGGGCGGGGGCGCGGAAAAACTGTTTTTT. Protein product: CASSSLGGGAEKLFF. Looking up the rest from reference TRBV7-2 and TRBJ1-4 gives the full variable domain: GAGVSQSPSNKVTEKGKDVELRCDPISGHTALYWYRQSLGQGLEFLIYFQGNSAPDKSGLPSDRFSAERTGGSVSTLTIQRTQQEDSAVYLCASSSLGGGAEKLFFGSGTQLSVL.

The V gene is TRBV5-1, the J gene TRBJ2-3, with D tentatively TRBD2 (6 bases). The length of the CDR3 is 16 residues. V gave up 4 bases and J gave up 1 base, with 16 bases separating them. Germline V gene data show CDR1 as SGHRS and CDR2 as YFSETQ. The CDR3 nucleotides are TGCGCCAGCAGCCCCGGGCGGGGAAAGGGCACAGATACGCAGTATTTT. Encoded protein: CASSPGRGKGTDTQYF.

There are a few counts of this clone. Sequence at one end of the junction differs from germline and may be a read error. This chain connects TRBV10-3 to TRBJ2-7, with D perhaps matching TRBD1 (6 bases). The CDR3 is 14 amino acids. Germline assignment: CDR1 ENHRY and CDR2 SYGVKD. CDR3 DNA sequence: TGTGCCAGCAGTGAATGGCAGGGGATCTACGAGCAGTACTTC. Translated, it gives CASSEWQGIYEQYF.

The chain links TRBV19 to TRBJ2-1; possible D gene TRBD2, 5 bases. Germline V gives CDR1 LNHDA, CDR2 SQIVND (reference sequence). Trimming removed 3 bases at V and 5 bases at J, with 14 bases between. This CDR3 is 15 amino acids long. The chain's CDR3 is CASSMETRGNNEQFF. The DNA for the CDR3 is TGTGCCAGTAGTATGGAGACCCGGGGTAACAATGAGCAGTTCTTC.